The 22 T cell receptor beta chains given below trace back to one sample, sequenced in a study of blood T cell repertoires in COVID-19. Assay: immunoSEQ multiplex PCR; the TCRdb copy retains only in-frame clones and omits some. The sample lists about 360,000 clones; 75% to 90% were seen once. Sequenced sample: peripheral blood. The source of these receptors is an older woman with COVID-19, enrolled during active disease.

V gene TRBV30 combines with J gene TRBJ2-2; TRBD1 matches 11 bases. J lost 7 bases, V lost 5 bases, and 9 bases had no gene match. The CDR3 is made up of 15 amino acids. The germline CDR1 and CDR2 sequences are GTSNPN and SVGIG (reference sequence). The CDR3 sequence is CAWALWTGGFGELFF. In DNA form, the CDR3 reads TGTGCCTGGGCTCTTTGGACAGGGGGCTTCGGGGAGCTGTTTTTT.

This rearrangement joins TRBV2 to TRBJ1-2; maybe TRBD1 (5 bases). The V and J ends lost 5 bases and 7 bases respectively, with 17 bases between them. The CDR3 runs 14 residues. Germline CDR1 reads SNHLY; CDR2 reads FYNNEI. In nucleotides, the CDR3 is TGTGCCAGCAGTCCAACGACAGTCGTGAGTGGCTACACCTTC. Translation: CASSPTTVVSGYTF. The full variable domain, rest sourced from reference TRBV2 and TRBJ1-2, is EPEVTQTPSHQVTQMGQEVILRCVPISNHLYFYWYRQILGQKVEFLVSFYNNEISEKSEIFDDQFSVERPDGSNFTLKIRSTKLEDSAMYFCASSPTTVVSGYTFGSGTRLTVV.

CDR3 sequence (DNA): TGTGCCAGCAGCTTAGCTACAGGGGTTGGCACTAGCACAGATACGCAGTATTTT. Translating gives CASSLATGVGTSTDTQYF. The gene calls are TRBV7-6 and TRBJ2-3, with 7 bases fitting TRBD1. Germline values: CDR1 SGHVS, CDR2 FNYEAQ. CDR3 length: 18 amino acids. V shed 0 bases and J 0 bases; nucleotides not matched to a gene: 9.

The V and J genes are TRBV6-5 and TRBJ1-4; 10 positions agree with TRBD1. This CDR3 is built from 12 residues. Germline CDR1 reads MNHEY; CDR2 reads SVGAGI. Trimming removed 9 bases from V and 8 bases from J; junction bases left unmatched: 3. The chain's CDR3 is CASDRGQEKLFF. DNA for the CDR3: TGTGCCAGTGACAGGGGGCAGGAAAAACTGTTTTTT.

This chain links TRBV3-1 (or the pseudogene TRBV3-2) with TRBJ2-2; TRBD2 agrees at 11 bases. Germline values: CDR1 LGHDT, CDR2 YNNKEL (reference sequence). V trimming: 3 bases; J trimming: 5 bases; junction bases outside the gene matches: 2. CDR3 length: 15 residues. The CDR3 reads CASSHLAGGTGELFF. The CDR3 nucleotides are TGTGCCAGCAGCCATCTAGCGGGGGGAACCGGGGAGCTGTTTTTT.

This rearrangement joins TRBV20-1 to TRBJ1-2; no reliable D call. The CDR3 has 11 amino acids. V was shortened by 6 bases and J by 4 bases, with 9 bases between the two germline ends. Germline V lookup: CDR1 DFQATT, CDR2 SNEGSKA (reference sequence). CDR3: CSAKEFYGYTF. The CDR3 DNA reads as TGCAGTGCCAAGGAGTTCTATGGCTACACCTTC.

This chain links TRBV5-4 with TRBJ2-7, with 10 positions matching TRBD1. Germline V gene data show CDR1 as SGHNT and CDR2 as YYREEE (reference sequence). This CDR3 is 14 amino acids long. With 4 bases clipped from V and 2 bases from J, the junction kept 3 bases outside the gene matches. CDR3 nucleotide sequence: TGTGCCAGCAGCCCGACAGGGGGCACCTACGAGCAGTACTTC. It codes for CASSPTGGTYEQYF.

The CDR3 is CASSLKKKDRKSQPQHF. As DNA, the CDR3 is TGTGCCAGCAGCTTAAAAAAAAAGGACAGGAAAAGTCAGCCCCAGCATTTT. The V gene is TRBV7-9, the J gene TRBJ1-5; TRBD1 aligns across 7 bases. This CDR3 contains 17 residues. Germline lookup yields CDR1 SEHNR and CDR2 FQNEAQ (reference sequence). V lost 2 bases, J lost 6 bases, and 13 bases stayed unmatched.

The rearrangement joins TRBV30 to TRBJ1-5; possibly TRBD1 for D (6 bases). Germline V gene lookup returns CDR1 GTSNPN and CDR2 SVGIG (reference sequence). This CDR3 has 13 residues. Trimming left V 4 bases short and J 5 bases short, with 12 bases between. CDR3 in amino acids: CAWTQKGDQPQHF. DNA for the CDR3: TGTGCCTGGACTCAAAAGGGGGATCAGCCCCAGCATTTT.

This clone was observed once. J is TRBJ2-3 and V is TRBV9, with TRBD1 matching over 7 bases. This CDR3 region has 16 residues. Germline-derived CDR1 and CDR2 are SGDLS and YYNGEE. J lost 0 bases, V lost 0 bases, and 4 bases had no gene match. The DNA for the CDR3 is TGTGCCAGCAGCGTAGCTCTCAGGGGGAGCACAGATACGCAGTATTTT. This encodes CASSVALRGSTDTQYF.

The V call is TRBV5-1, the J call TRBJ2-3; 9 positions agree with TRBD1. CDR1 and CDR2 from the germline V gene are SGHRS and YFSETQ. This CDR3 is built from 15 residues. The junction had 9 bases not matched to a gene; V was cut back by 4 bases and J by 6 bases. Written as DNA, the CDR3 is TGCGCCAGCAGCACCTCCGGGACAGGGACTGATACGCAGTATTTT. Translation gives CASSTSGTGTDTQYF.

The chain has TRBV11-2 and TRBJ2-3, with 11 bases aligning to TRBD2. V dropped 1 base and J dropped 6; count of bases not matched to a gene: 12. Per the germline V gene, CDR1 is SGHAT and CDR2 is FQNNGV. The CDR3 contains 18 residues. The CDR3 is CASSLGPILAGGSDTQYF. CDR3 in DNA: TGTGCCAGCAGCTTAGGGCCGATTCTAGCGGGGGGCTCGGATACGCAGTATTTT. The full variable domain, rest sourced from reference TRBV11-2 and TRBJ2-3, is EAGVAQSPRYKIIEKRQSVAFWCNPISGHATLYWYQQILGQGPKLLIQFQNNGVVDDSQLPKDRFSAERLKGVDSTLKIQPAKLEDSAVYLCASSLGPILAGGSDTQYFGPGTRLTVL.

The J gene is TRBJ1-3, the V gene TRBV12-2. TRBV12-2 is a pseudogene. The CDR3 is made up of 15 amino acids. CDR3 coding DNA: TGTGCAAGTCGCTTATTTCCGGGGAGGGGAAACACCATATATTTT. Its protein is CASRLFPGRGNTIYF.

The genes are TRBV7-9 and TRBJ1-2; 7 bases map to TRBD1. Trimming took 1 base from V and 2 from J; bases not matched to a gene: 13. CDR3 length: 18 amino acids. Germline V gives CDR1 SEHNR, CDR2 FQNEAQ (reference sequence). CDR3 residues: CASSLDLMTGHPNYGYTF. CDR3 coding DNA: TGTGCCAGCAGCTTAGACCTCATGACAGGGCATCCCAACTATGGCTACACCTTC.

The chain carries TRBV30 and TRBJ1-5; weak D call: TRBD1 (6 bases). Germline V CDR1 and CDR2: GTSNPN, SVGIG (reference sequence). The CDR3 covers 15 residues. V shed 3 bases and J shed 0 bases, with 12 bases lying between them. The DNA of the CDR3 is TGTGCCTGGAGCCCGGGACAAATTAGCAATCAGCCCCAGCATTTT. It codes for CAWSPGQISNQPQHF.

The rearrangement links TRBV5-1 to TRBJ1-5; tentatively, D is TRBD1 (5 bases). The germline V and J ends were trimmed by 4 bases and 7 bases, with 15 bases remaining between them. This CDR3 is built from 14 residues. Germline CDR1 and CDR2: SGHRS and YFSETQ. The DNA of the CDR3 is TGCGCCAGCAGCCCGGGAGGGGCTGGCCAGCCCCAGCATTTT. It translates to CASSPGGAGQPQHF.

The chain is built from TRBV13 and TRBJ1-2; 9 nucleotides align to TRBD1. The CDR3 spans 13 residues. CDR1 and CDR2 from the germline V gene are PRHDT and FYEKMQ (reference sequence). Trimming at V came to 7 bases and at J to 4 bases, leaving 4 bases not matched to a gene. The CDR3 here is CASKTDRGYGYTF. The CDR3 nucleotides read TGTGCCAGCAAGACGGACAGGGGCTATGGCTACACCTTC.

The CDR3 sequence: CASTIGTGENTDTQYF. CDR3 nucleotides: TGTGCCAGCACGATCGGAACAGGCGAAAACACAGATACGCAGTATTTT. The chain carries TRBV25-1 and TRBJ2-3, with D possibly being TRBD1 (5 bases). Germline V gives CDR1 MGHDK, CDR2 SYGVNS. This CDR3 contains 16 residues. V was pared by 7 bases and J by 2 bases, with 19 bases between. The full variable domain, its missing parts supplied by reference TRBV25-1 and TRBJ2-3, is EADIYQTPRYLVIGTGKKITLECSQTMGHDKMYWYQQDPGMELHLIHYSYGVNSTEKGDLSSESTVSRIRTEHFPLTLESARPSHTSQYLCASTIGTGENTDTQYFGPGTRLTVL.

The chain combines TRBV10-3 with TRBJ1-1; D is undetermined. The V gene lost 0 bases and the J gene lost 5 bases, with 10 bases spanning the gap. CDR3 size: 14 residues. Germline CDR1 reads ENHRY; CDR2 reads SYGVKD. CDR3 amino acids: CAISESTRETEAFF. The CDR3 nucleotides are TGTGCCATCAGTGAGTCGACTCGGGAAACTGAAGCTTTCTTT.

This clone was detected only once. The chain joins TRBV7-3 to TRBJ2-1; 7 bases fit TRBD2. Looked up from germline, CDR1 is SGHTA and CDR2 is FQGTGA. The CDR3 contains 17 residues. The junction had 14 bases not matched to a gene; V was cut back by 2 bases and J by 7 bases. The DNA for the CDR3 is TGTGCCAGCAGCTTAGAGGTATGGGGAGGGACTACAAATGAGCAGTTCTTC. It codes for CASSLEVWGGTTNEQFF. The whole variable domain, remainder taken from reference TRBV7-3 and TRBJ2-1, is GAGVSQTPSNKVTEKGKYVELRCDPISGHTALYWYRQSLGQGPEFLIYFQGTGAADDSGLPNDRFFAVRPEGSVSTLKIQRTERGDSAVYLCASSLEVWGGTTNEQFFGPGTRLTVL.

The chain employs TRBV5-1 and TRBJ2-1; D call uncertain. CDR3 length: 13 amino acids. V was pared by 0 bases and J by 7 bases, with 8 bases between. Per the germline V gene, CDR1 is SGHRS and CDR2 is YFSETQ. CDR3 protein: CASSLVRPNEQFF. CDR3 sequence (DNA): TGCGCCAGCAGCTTGGTCAGGCCAAATGAGCAGTTCTTC.

Here the CDR3 reads CASSVAVTSTDTQYF. DNA for the CDR3: TGTGCCAGCAGCGTAGCAGTGACTAGCACAGATACGCAGTATTTT. The gene calls are TRBV9 and TRBJ2-3; no definite D call. V gave up 0 bases and J gave up 0 bases, with 8 bases separating them. The CDR3 is made up of 15 amino acids. CDR1 and CDR2 (germline): SGDLS, YYNGEE.